The 21 T cell receptor beta chains listed next were all sequenced from one sample in a study of T cell responses to AZD1222 COVID-19 vaccine. Method: immunoSEQ multiplex PCR; TCRdb's copy keeps in-frame clones and lacks some. Among 150,000 to 200,000 clones, just over 90% were seen once, and the ten largest hold about 2.8%. The sequences come from peripheral blood, collected on day 0 of AZD1222 vaccination. The receptors originated from an adult in good health.

The chain is built from TRBV27 and TRBJ1-1, with D unclear. The germline V gene has CDR1 MNHEY and CDR2 SMNVEV (reference sequence). The CDR3 runs to 12 residues. The V end was cut by 7 bases, the J end by 6 bases, with 12 bases between. The CDR3 region is CASTLVEAEAFF. In DNA form, the CDR3 reads TGTGCCAGCACCCTGGTTGAGGCTGAAGCTTTCTTT.

The chain employs TRBV12-5 and TRBJ1-5; D possibly corresponds to TRBD1 (5 bases). The CDR3 spans 15 residues. The germline gives CDR1 LGHNT, CDR2 FRNRAP. The V gene lost 5 bases and the J gene lost 3 bases, with 14 bases spanning the gap. The CDR3 sequence: CASGHREGNNQPQHF. The CDR3, as DNA: TGTGCTAGTGGTCACCGGGAGGGGAACAATCAGCCCCAGCATTTT.

This chain joins TRBV7-9 and TRBJ1-1, with 7 nucleotides matching TRBD1. The CDR3 contains 15 residues. Germline loops: CDR1 SEHNR, CDR2 FQNEAQ (reference sequence). The V and J ends lost 4 bases and 10 bases, in that order; junction bases with no gene match: 15. CDR3 DNA: TGTGCCAGCAGCTCCCCGGGACAGATCTCTAAGGGAGCTTTCTTT. Its protein is CASSSPGQISKGAFF.

The chain couples TRBV3-1 (or the pseudogene TRBV3-2) to TRBJ2-5; the match to TRBD2 covers 10 bases. This CDR3 is 15 amino acids long. V dropped 8 bases and J dropped 1; count of bases not matched to a gene: 7. Per the germline V gene, CDR1 is LGHDT and CDR2 is YNNKEL (reference sequence). As DNA, the CDR3 is TGTGCCAGCTCAACCGCTAGCGGGAGCCAAGAGACCCAGTACTTC. This translates into CASSTASGSQETQYF.

This chain links TRBV5-1 with TRBJ1-1; possibly TRBD1 for D (5 bases). V lost 0 bases to trimming and J lost 6 bases, with 15 bases between them. CDR1 is SGHRS and CDR2 is YFSETQ in the germline V gene. The CDR3 covers 15 residues. CDR3 sequence: CASSLGPGRDSEAFF. Here the CDR3 DNA reads TGCGCCAGCAGCTTGGGCCCAGGGAGGGATTCTGAAGCTTTCTTT.

This clone rates as medium-sized. The V call is TRBV4-2, the J call TRBJ2-7, with 11 bases that match TRBD1. This CDR3 has 14 amino acids. Germline CDR1 and CDR2: LGHNA and YNFKEQ. J gave up 4 bases and V 8 bases, and 7 bases lay outside the gene matches. Here the CDR3 reads CASSGGDRGYEQYF. In DNA, the CDR3 is TGTGCCAGCTCCGGTGGGGACAGGGGGTACGAGCAGTACTTC.

The chain is built from TRBV12-3 or TRBV12-4 and TRBJ2-7, with TRBD2 identical over 7 bases. This CDR3 comprises 12 residues. The junction had 4 bases not matched to a gene; V was cut back by 6 bases and J by 5 bases. The CDR3 DNA is TGTGCCAGCAGGCGGGGGATCGACGAGCAGTACTTC. Its translation is CASRRGIDEQYF.

The CDR3 DNA sequence: TGTGCCAGCACCTTAGCGGCCTCCTACGAGCAGTACTTC. Its protein is CASTLAASYEQYF. V and J are TRBV6-5 and TRBJ2-7; perhaps TRBD2 as D (6 bases). CDR3 length: 13 amino acids. The V and J ends lost 7 bases and 0 bases respectively, with 10 bases between them. Germline CDR1 MNHEY, CDR2 SVGAGI.

The V gene is TRBV10-1, the J gene TRBJ2-1; D is ambiguous. There are 12 residues in the CDR3. Trimming removed 0 bases from V and 10 bases from J, with 7 bases in between. Germline V CDR1 and CDR2: WNHNN, SYGVQD (reference sequence). The CDR3 is CASSESIGEQFF. DNA for the CDR3: TGCGCCAGCAGTGAGTCTATCGGGGAGCAGTTCTTC.

The J gene is TRBJ2-1, the V gene TRBV6-5; TRBD2 matches 10 bases. Germline CDR1 MNHEY, CDR2 SVGAGI. The CDR3 loop spans 14 amino acids. With 5 bases clipped from V and 6 bases from J, the junction kept 4 bases outside the gene matches. CDR3 nucleotides: TGTGCCAGCAGTAGTAGCGGGAGGAGCAATGAGCAGTTCTTC. Translated: CASSSSGRSNEQFF.

The chain recombines TRBV7-6 with TRBJ2-2; 9 bases align to TRBD2. Germline CDR1 SGHVS, CDR2 FNYEAQ. The CDR3 sequence is 16 residues long. Trimming removed 2 bases from V and 4 bases from J; junction bases left unmatched: 5. CDR3 sequence: CASSLSTSGPTGELFF. The CDR3 region has the DNA TGTGCCAGCAGCTTATCTACTAGCGGGCCCACCGGGGAGCTGTTTTTT.

The chain combines TRBV12-5 with TRBJ2-1; 8 bases map to TRBD2. CDR1 LGHNT and CDR2 FRNRAP come from the germline V gene. After removal of 1 base from V and 6 bases from J, the junction contained 5 bases not matched to a gene. The CDR3 totals 15 residues. DNA of the CDR3: TGTGCTAGTGGTTTGGACCCCGGGAGGGCCAATGAGCAGTTCTTC. Protein: CASGLDPGRANEQFF.

The chain couples TRBV14 to TRBJ1-1; D not certain. CDR1 is SGHDN, CDR2 FVKESK, per germline. Trimming pared 0 bases from V and 4 bases from J, leaving 0 bases between. This CDR3 is 11 amino acids long. The CDR3: CASSQDTEAFF. The CDR3, as DNA: TGTGCCAGCAGCCAAGACACTGAAGCTTTCTTT.

The chain's CDR3 is CATGRQMNTEAFF. The CDR3 DNA sequence: TGTGCCACCGGAAGACAGATGAACACTGAAGCTTTCTTT. The rearrangement joins TRBV6-6 to TRBJ1-1; D might be TRBD1 (5 bases). This CDR3 has 13 amino acids. Trimming cost V 10 bases and J 0 bases, with 12 bases left between them. Per germline, CDR1 MNHNY and CDR2 SVGAGI (reference sequence).

This chain uses TRBV6-7 with TRBJ1-5; TRBD1 aligns across 7 bases. TRBV6-7 has ORF status, its function being uncertain. V lost 2 bases to trimming and J lost 4 bases; unmatched junction nucleotides: 17. This CDR3 spans 19 amino acids. The CDR3 is CASSYPRTSRGGANQPQHF. The CDR3 nucleotides read TGTGCCAGCAGTTACCCCCGGACATCCAGGGGGGGGGCTAATCAGCCCCAGCATTTT.

The rearrangement uses TRBV2 and TRBJ2-1; D is perhaps TRBD2 (5 bases). Deletions cut 10 bases from V and 0 bases from J, with 13 bases between. In germline, CDR1 is SNHLY, CDR2 FYNNEI. The CDR3 loop spans 14 amino acids. The chain's CDR3 is CATEMGDSYNEQFF. The CDR3 region has the DNA TGTGCCACTGAAATGGGAGACTCCTACAATGAGCAGTTCTTC.

The rearrangement links TRBV19 to TRBJ2-5; no clear D gene. From germline, CDR1 is LNHDA and CDR2 SQIVND (reference sequence). The CDR3 has 12 residues. Between the trimmed V and J ends, which lost 10 bases and 2 bases, there was a span of 11 bases. In DNA form, the CDR3 reads TGTGCCACTTCGCCCGGGCAAGAGACCCAGTACTTC. This gives the protein CATSPGQETQYF.

The chain is built from TRBV4-1 and TRBJ1-1; a weak D match, TRBD1 (5 bases). The CDR3 runs 15 residues. V lost 4 bases to trimming and J lost 3 bases, with 15 bases between them. CDR1 MGHRA and CDR2 YSYEKL come from the germline V gene. CDR3 nucleotides: TGCGCCAGCAGCCCGCTCGTAGGGGCTCACACTGAAGCTTTCTTT. Protein sequence: CASSPLVGAHTEAFF.

The chain joins TRBV5-6 to TRBJ1-2; TRBD1 matches 10 bases. Germline lookup yields CDR1 SGHDT and CDR2 YYEEEE. The CDR3 consists of 15 residues. V gave up 2 bases and J gave up 4 bases; unmatched junction bases: 5. The CDR3 here is CASSFTGTGVYGYTF. The DNA for the CDR3 is TGTGCCAGCAGCTTCACCGGGACAGGGGTCTATGGCTACACCTTC.

In its sample, this clone was seen once. This chain links TRBV19 with TRBJ2-3; D is unclear. Trimming took off 3 bases at V and 2 bases at J, with 6 bases between the two ends. The CDR3 totals 13 residues. Germline CDR1 reads LNHDA; CDR2 reads SQIVND (reference sequence). In nucleotides, the CDR3 is TGTGCCAGTAGTATGCACCTCACAGATACGCAGTATTTT. Residues: CASSMHLTDTQYF.

The V gene is TRBV30, the J gene TRBJ2-1, with D unclear. The CDR3 is 12 residues long. V was cut by 2 bases and J by 8 bases, with 10 bases left in between. Per germline, CDR1 GTSNPN and CDR2 SVGIG (reference sequence). In nucleotides, the CDR3 is TGTGCCTGGAGTACCACCGCGGATGAGCAGTTCTTC. This sequence encodes CAWSTTADEQFF.